The clone carrying this T cell receptor (beta chain) appeared a few times. Its antigen is still unknown. Isolated per sample were at least 6 million PBMCs. Germline V gives CDR1 KGHSH, CDR2 LQKENI. With 6 bases removed from V and 3 bases from J, the gap between germline ends came to 15 bases. The CDR3 extends over 15 amino acids. This specimen comes from a study of blood T cells in healthy people across ages. General observations from the study: CMV infection status of these donors was not known. Comparison with aged donors showed that long-lived donors had more naive CD4+ cells and higher diversity.

PCR was performed a second time for about 6 to 12 cycles using a sample-barcoded 5' primer and a J-beta primer mix. Every cDNA molecule bore a tag from a template-switch adaptor containing 12 random nucleotides. TCRdb used MiXCR to reprocess the 5' RACE reads, holding one entry per CDR3 protein. The repertoire holds hundreds of thousands of distinct CDR3 sequences, with about 54% as singletons. This sequence originates from a man aged 55 to 69 in good health. This sequence joins TRBV18 and TRBJ2-1; tentatively, D is TRBD2 (6 bases). The sequencing input was blood. CDR3 amino acids: CASSPPGLNYNEQFF. CDR3 in DNA: TGTGCCAGCTCCCCGCCCGGACTAAACTACAATGAGCAGTTCTTC.